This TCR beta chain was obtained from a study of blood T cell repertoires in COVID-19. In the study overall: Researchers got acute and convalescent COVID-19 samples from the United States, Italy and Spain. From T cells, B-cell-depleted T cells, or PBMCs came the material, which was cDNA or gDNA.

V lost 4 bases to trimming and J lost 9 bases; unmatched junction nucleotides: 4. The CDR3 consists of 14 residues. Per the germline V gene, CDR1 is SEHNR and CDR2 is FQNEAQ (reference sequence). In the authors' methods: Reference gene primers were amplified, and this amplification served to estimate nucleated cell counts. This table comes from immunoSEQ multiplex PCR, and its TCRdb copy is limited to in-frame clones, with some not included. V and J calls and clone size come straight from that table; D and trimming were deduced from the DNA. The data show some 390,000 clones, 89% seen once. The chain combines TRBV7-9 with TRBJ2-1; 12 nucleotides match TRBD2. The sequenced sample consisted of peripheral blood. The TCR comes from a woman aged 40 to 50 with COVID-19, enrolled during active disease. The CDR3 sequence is CASSSMTSGSEQFF. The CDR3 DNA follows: TGTGCCAGCAGCTCAATGACTAGCGGGAGTGAGCAGTTCTTC.